This T cell receptor (beta chain) originates from a study of cytomegalovirus exposure and HLA in healthy donors. Findings and limits, study-wide: A later analysis linked about 17,000 TCR beta sequences to HLA alleles at 0.05 false discovery rate.

Both 60 Vbeta primers and 13 Jbeta primers went into the PCR. The table came from immunoSEQ multiplex PCR; TCRdb's copy has only in-frame clones and leaves some out. The sample has under 150,000 clones; 75% to 85% are singletons. As concerns this clone: What it binds is unknown.

Germline V gives CDR1 ENHRY, CDR2 SYGVKD. V lost 8 bases to trimming and J lost 4 bases, with 21 bases between them. The CDR3 extends over 15 amino acids. The specimen was PBMCs. This chain links TRBV10-3 with TRBJ2-7, with D perhaps TRBD1 (6 bases). The sequence was collected from a middle-aged man in good health and CMV-seronegative. Here the CDR3 reads CAIRETQGRDYEQYF. For the CDR3, the DNA is TGTGCCATCCGGGAAACACAGGGTCGAGATTACGAGCAGTACTTC.